These 25 T cell receptor beta chains share one sample of origin, sequenced in a study of cytomegalovirus exposure and HLA in healthy donors. Some clones are missing from TCRdb's copy, which holds only in-frame ones; the method was immunoSEQ multiplex PCR. The table lists about 150,000 clones, about 86% of them singletons. The material sequenced was PBMCs. Every receptor here comes from a human donor in good health.

In this sample, this clone turned up once. The rearrangement links TRBV5-4 to TRBJ2-3; possibly TRBD2 for D (5 bases). Trimming stripped 4 bases from V and 1 base from J, with 13 bases between. This CDR3 is built from 15 residues. CDR1 SGHNT and CDR2 YYREEE come from the germline V gene (reference sequence). CDR3 bases: TGTGCCAGCAGCCTCGGAGCGGTTGGCACAGATACGCAGTATTTT. Encoded protein: CASSLGAVGTDTQYF.

The chain is built from TRBV5-5 and TRBJ2-5; TRBD1 agrees at 12 bases. Germline CDR1 SGHKS, CDR2 YYEKEE (reference sequence). Losses at the gene ends were 2 bases for V and 4 bases for J; bases not matched to a gene: 9. The CDR3 extends over 17 amino acids. In DNA form, the CDR3 reads TGTGCCAGCAGCTTCTTATCGGGACAGGGGGCTGGAGAGACCCAGTACTTC. Its translation: CASSFLSGQGAGETQYF.

This clone appeared a few times. The CDR3 DNA reads as TGTGCCAGCAGCTCAAGGAGCGGAGATACGCAGTATTTT. Translating it yields CASSSRSGDTQYF. The V gene is TRBV7-2, the J gene TRBJ2-3; tentative D call: TRBD2 (5 bases). Trimming left V 4 bases short and J 5 bases short, with 10 bases between. Per germline, CDR1 SGHTA and CDR2 FQGNSA. The CDR3 has 13 amino acids.

This rearrangement joins TRBV7-3 to TRBJ2-1; the match to TRBD2 covers 7 bases. J gave up 0 bases and V 0 bases, and 2 bases lay outside the gene matches. Germline V CDR1 and CDR2: SGHTA, FQGTGA. CDR3 length: 16 amino acids. This CDR3 reads CASSLTGGSSYNEQFF. Written as DNA, the CDR3 is TGTGCCAGCAGCTTAACGGGGGGGAGCTCCTACAATGAGCAGTTCTTC.

This chain connects TRBV2 to TRBJ2-2; the D is unclear. The V gene's germline CDR1 is SNHLY and CDR2 FYNNEI. The CDR3 extends over 15 amino acids. Between the trimmed V and J ends, which lost 2 bases and 0 bases, there was a span of 7 bases. The CDR3, as DNA: TGTGCCAGCAGTGAATGGCGGCCGAACACCGGGGAGCTGTTTTTT. Translation: CASSEWRPNTGELFF. Complete variable domain (other parts from reference TRBV2 and TRBJ2-2): EPEVTQTPSHQVTQMGQEVILRCVPISNHLYFYWYRQILGQKVEFLVSFYNNEISEKSEIFDDQFSVERPDGSNFTLKIRSTKLEDSAMYFCASSEWRPNTGELFFGEGSRLTVL.

The chain has TRBV9 and TRBJ2-7; 7 bases match TRBD1. CDR3 length: 15 amino acids. CDR1 SGDLS and CDR2 YYNGEE come from the germline V gene. Trimming at V came to 0 bases and at J to 1 base, leaving 4 bases not matched to a gene. CDR3 sequence: CASSVGDSISYEQYF. The CDR3 DNA reads as TGTGCCAGCAGCGTAGGGGACAGTATTTCCTACGAGCAGTACTTC.

This clone was detected only once. CDR3 sequence (DNA): TGTGCCAGCAATCGGGATCCGAACACTGAAGCTTTCTTT. Translation: CASNRDPNTEAFF. The rearrangement joins TRBV6-5 to TRBJ1-1; no firm D call. The CDR3 has 13 residues. CDR1 and CDR2 from the germline V gene are MNHEY and SVGAGI. Trimming stripped 7 bases from V and 1 base from J, with 10 bases between.

CDR3 bases: TGTGCCAGCAGCTTAGAACGGACTAGCGGGGGGGCCGGCGAGCAGTACTTC. It translates to CASSLERTSGGAGEQYF. The chain uses TRBV7-2 and TRBJ2-7; TRBD2 matches at 15 bases. The CDR3 contains 17 residues. Germline V gives CDR1 SGHTA, CDR2 FQGNSA. Losses at the gene ends were 1 base for V and 6 bases for J; bases not matched to a gene: 7.

The V and J genes are TRBV27 and TRBJ2-7, with 8 bases that match TRBD1. The CDR3 extends over 16 amino acids. J gave up 3 bases and V 3 bases, and 10 bases lay outside the gene matches. CDR1 is MNHEY and CDR2 is SMNVEV in the germline V gene (reference sequence). CDR3: CASSLDGQGRVYEQYF. The CDR3 DNA reads as TGTGCCAGCAGTTTGGACGGACAGGGAAGGGTCTACGAGCAGTACTTC.

This sequence joins TRBV29-1 and TRBJ2-7; TRBD1 matches at 9 bases. The CDR3 runs to 11 residues. The J segment lost 3 bases and the V segment lost 6 bases, leaving 0 bases of the junction unmatched. CDR1 is SQVTM and CDR2 is ANQGSEA in the germline V gene. The CDR3 is CSVDRGYEQYF. CDR3 nucleotide sequence: TGCAGCGTGGACAGGGGCTACGAGCAGTACTTC.

This clone appeared a single time. V and J are TRBV2 and TRBJ2-2; D is undetermined. The germline V and J ends were trimmed by 5 bases and 4 bases, with 11 bases remaining between them. This CDR3 region has 14 residues. In germline, CDR1 is SNHLY, CDR2 FYNNEI. This chain's CDR3 is CASSMTQVTGELFF. The CDR3 DNA is TGTGCCAGCAGTATGACTCAAGTCACCGGGGAGCTGTTTTTT. Variable domain in full (rest from reference TRBV2 and TRBJ2-2): EPEVTQTPSHQVTQMGQEVILRCVPISNHLYFYWYRQILGQKVEFLVSFYNNEISEKSEIFDDQFSVERPDGSNFTLKIRSTKLEDSAMYFCASSMTQVTGELFFGEGSRLTVL.

The CDR3 loop is CASSPDPGSEKLFF. CDR3 sequence (DNA): TGTGCCAGCAGCCCGGATCCGGGTAGTGAAAAACTGTTTTTT. This chain connects TRBV7-2 to TRBJ1-4; D ambiguous. Germline loops: CDR1 SGHTA, CDR2 FQGNSA. The CDR3 runs to 14 residues. V lost 5 bases and J lost 7, with 14 bases in between.

This rearrangement joins TRBV5-5 to TRBJ1-1; D gene unclear. CDR3 length: 16 residues. The V end lost 2 bases, the J end lost 2 bases, and 16 bases lay between the germline ends. Germline CDR1 is SGHKS and CDR2 is YYEKEE (reference sequence). The CDR3: CASSLRGTDLNTEAFF. In DNA, the CDR3 is TGTGCCAGCAGCTTACGGGGAACAGACCTTAACACTGAAGCTTTCTTT.

As for this clone: Other DNA sequences from this sample encode an identical CDR3 as well. This rearrangement joins TRBV19 to TRBJ1-5; weak D call: TRBD1 (5 bases). The V end lost 3 bases, the J end lost 0 bases, and 6 bases lay between the germline ends. The CDR3 loop spans 14 amino acids. The germline V gene encodes CDR1 LNHDA and CDR2 SQIVND (reference sequence). CDR3 sequence (DNA): TGTGCCAGTAGTATCGGGGGTAGCAATCAGCCCCAGCATTTT. Translating it yields CASSIGGSNQPQHF.

This chain joins TRBV7-2 and TRBJ1-2; a possible D gene is TRBD1 (5 bases). Germline CDR1 is SGHTA and CDR2 is FQGNSA. Trimming pared 3 bases from V and 8 bases from J, leaving 13 bases between. The CDR3 consists of 13 residues. CDR3 amino acids: CASSFSVEGGYTF. CDR3 in DNA: TGTGCCAGCAGCTTCTCCGTGGAGGGGGGCTACACCTTC.

The rearrangement uses TRBV25-1 and TRBJ1-2; the match to TRBD1 covers 7 bases. With 3 bases clipped from V and 2 bases from J, the junction kept 12 bases outside the gene matches. Germline V CDR1 and CDR2: MGHDK, SYGVNS. This CDR3 contains 17 residues. The CDR3: CASSEGFAKGQNYGYTF. Written as DNA, the CDR3 is TGTGCCAGCAGTGAGGGTTTCGCGAAGGGACAGAACTATGGCTACACCTTC.

This clone was counted a few times. The chain employs TRBV29-1 and TRBJ1-2, with 7 bases fitting TRBD1. The germline V gene has CDR1 SQVTM and CDR2 ANQGSEA. The CDR3 extends over 13 amino acids. Trimming at V came to 6 bases and at J to 2 bases, leaving 6 bases not matched to a gene. The CDR3 DNA follows: TGCAGCGTAATCCGGGACAGCAACTATGGCTACACCTTC. Its protein product is CSVIRDSNYGYTF.

V and J are TRBV15 and TRBJ2-1; possible D gene TRBD2, 6 bases. V shed 2 bases and J shed 11 bases, with 22 bases lying between them. Germline assignment: CDR1 LNHNV and CDR2 YYDKDF (reference sequence). This CDR3 comprises 16 residues. For the CDR3, the DNA is TGTGCCACCAGCAGAACTCAGGAGGGCCCCCCGGGTAAGCAGTTCTTC. It codes for CATSRTQEGPPGKQFF.

This clone was picked up one time. The rearrangement uses TRBV18 and TRBJ2-2, with 9 bases identical to TRBD2. V lost 0 bases and J lost 5; bases outside the gene matches: 7. The V gene's germline CDR1 is KGHSH and CDR2 LQKENI. This CDR3 is 17 amino acids long. CDR3: CASSPPGLARRTGELFF. For the CDR3, the DNA is TGTGCCAGCTCACCACCGGGACTAGCAAGGAGGACCGGGGAGCTGTTTTTT.

The chain couples TRBV7-2 to TRBJ1-1, with TRBD1 identical over 9 bases. The CDR3 runs to 16 residues. Germline assignment: CDR1 SGHTA and CDR2 FQGNSA. J lost 3 bases, V lost 2 bases, and 7 bases had no gene match. This chain's CDR3 is CASSLRQGGSYTEAFF. CDR3 DNA sequence: TGTGCCAGCAGCTTACGACAGGGGGGGAGTTACACTGAAGCTTTCTTT. The full variable domain, in which reference TRBV7-2 and TRBJ1-1 provide the parts outside the CDR3, is GAGVSQSPSNKVTEKGKDVELRCDPISGHTALYWYRQSLGQGLEFLIYFQGNSAPDKSGLPSDRFSAERTGGSVSTLTIQRTQQEDSAVYLCASSLRQGGSYTEAFFGQGTRLTVV.

The chain has TRBV5-4 and TRBJ1-1; D is unclear. The CDR3 runs to 15 residues. CDR1 SGHNT and CDR2 YYREEE come from the germline V gene (reference sequence). Trimming pared 0 bases from V and 4 bases from J, leaving 13 bases between. The CDR3 nucleotides read TGTGCCAGCAGCTTGGGGGGAGGAGGTCGCACTGAAGCTTTCTTT. Amino acid sequence: CASSLGGGGRTEAFF.

This clone came up once. The CDR3 reads CASRNQEYGYTF. In nucleotides, the CDR3 is TGCGCCAGCAGAAATCAGGAATATGGCTACACCTTC. The genes are TRBV10-2 and TRBJ1-2; no clear D gene. V lost 6 bases to trimming and J lost 5 bases, with 10 bases between them. The CDR3 runs to 12 residues. Per germline, CDR1 WSHSY and CDR2 SAAADI.

The chain combines TRBV5-4 with TRBJ2-1, with D possibly TRBD2 on 6 matching bases. Germline V gives CDR1 SGHNT, CDR2 YYREEE (reference sequence). The CDR3 sequence is 16 residues long. V shed 4 bases and J shed 0 bases, with 14 bases lying between them. The DNA of the CDR3 is TGTGCCAGCAGCCAACAGCGGGCCTCCTCCTACAATGAGCAGTTCTTC. This translates into CASSQQRASSYNEQFF.

The rearrangement links TRBV11-2 to TRBJ1-6; a possible D gene is TRBD1 (5 bases). V was clipped by 1 base and J by 6 bases, with 10 bases between them. CDR1 SGHAT and CDR2 FQNNGV come from the germline V gene. The CDR3 length is 15 residues. This chain's CDR3 is CASSLGRGVNSPLHF. The CDR3 coding sequence is TGTGCCAGCAGCTTAGGAAGGGGTGTTAATTCACCCCTCCACTTT. Full variable domain (missing parts from reference TRBV11-2 and TRBJ1-6): EAGVAQSPRYKIIEKRQSVAFWCNPISGHATLYWYQQILGQGPKLLIQFQNNGVVDDSQLPKDRFSAERLKGVDSTLKIQPAKLEDSAVYLCASSLGRGVNSPLHFGNGTRLTVT.

The CDR3, as DNA: TGTGCCAGCAGCTTAGTTTCCGGGACAAGGAACACCGGGGAGCTGTTTTTT. This translates into CASSLVSGTRNTGELFF. The J gene is TRBJ2-2, the V gene TRBV11-3; D might be TRBD1 (6 bases). The germline CDR1 and CDR2 sequences are SGHNT and YENEEA. V lost 1 base, J lost 1 base, and 13 bases lay in between. This CDR3 is built from 17 residues.